The present TCR beta chain was sequenced within a study of monozygotic twins with inflammatory bowel disease. This CDR3 is built from 16 residues. The germline gives CDR1 LGHDT, CDR2 YNNKEL (reference sequence). Used for each TCR library was about 3,800 ng of total RNA. Following a re-call of the 5' RACE reads, TCRdb has one entry per CDR3 protein and lacks DNA. The sample table sets out about 210,000 distinct CDR3 sequences. The receptor was derived from a human donor with ulcerative colitis or Crohn's disease, or a healthy co-twin of an affected twin (not recorded which). The chain joins TRBV3-1 to TRBJ2-5; TCRdb's D gene call, TRBD2, goes unchecked for lack of DNA. The sequenced sample consisted of blood. CDR3 sequence reads: CASIGRGMGYQETQYF.